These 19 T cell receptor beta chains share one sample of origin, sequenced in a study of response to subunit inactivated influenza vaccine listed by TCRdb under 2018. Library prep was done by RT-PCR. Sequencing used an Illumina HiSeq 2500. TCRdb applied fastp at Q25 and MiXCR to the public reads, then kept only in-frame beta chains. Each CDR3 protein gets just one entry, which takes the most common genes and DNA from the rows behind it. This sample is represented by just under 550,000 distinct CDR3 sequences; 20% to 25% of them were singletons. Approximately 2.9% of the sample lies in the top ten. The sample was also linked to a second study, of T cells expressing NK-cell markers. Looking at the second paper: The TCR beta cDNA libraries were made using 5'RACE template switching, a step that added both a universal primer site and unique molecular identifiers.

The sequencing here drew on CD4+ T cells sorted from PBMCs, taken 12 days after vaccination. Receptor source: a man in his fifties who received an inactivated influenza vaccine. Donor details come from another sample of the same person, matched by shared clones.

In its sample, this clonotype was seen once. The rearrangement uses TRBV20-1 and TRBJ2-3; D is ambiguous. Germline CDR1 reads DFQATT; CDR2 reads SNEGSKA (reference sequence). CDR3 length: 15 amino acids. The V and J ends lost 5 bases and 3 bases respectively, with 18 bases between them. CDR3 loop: CSAVNWVRPTDTQYF. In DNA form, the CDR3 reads TGCAGTGCTGTGAACTGGGTCAGGCCGACAGATACGCAGTATTTT.

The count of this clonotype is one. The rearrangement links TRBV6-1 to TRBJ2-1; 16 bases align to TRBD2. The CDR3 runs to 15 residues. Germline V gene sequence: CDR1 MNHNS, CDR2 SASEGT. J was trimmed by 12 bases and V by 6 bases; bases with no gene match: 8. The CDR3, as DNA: TGTGCCAGCAGCCGACCGGGACTAGCGGGGGGGTGGCAGTTCTTC. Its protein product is CASSRPGLAGGWQFF.

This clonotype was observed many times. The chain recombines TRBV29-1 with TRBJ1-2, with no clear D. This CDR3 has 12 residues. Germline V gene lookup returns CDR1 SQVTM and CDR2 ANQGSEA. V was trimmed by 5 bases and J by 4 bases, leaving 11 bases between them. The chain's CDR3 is CSVRTPGYGYTF. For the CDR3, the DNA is TGCAGCGTTCGGACTCCGGGCTATGGCTACACCTTC.

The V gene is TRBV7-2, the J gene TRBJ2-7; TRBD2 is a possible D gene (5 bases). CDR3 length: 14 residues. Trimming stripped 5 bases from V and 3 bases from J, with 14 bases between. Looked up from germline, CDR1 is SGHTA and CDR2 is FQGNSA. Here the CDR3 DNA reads TGTGCCAGCAGCACAATAGGAGGTGGCTACGAGCAGTACTTC. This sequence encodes CASSTIGGGYEQYF.

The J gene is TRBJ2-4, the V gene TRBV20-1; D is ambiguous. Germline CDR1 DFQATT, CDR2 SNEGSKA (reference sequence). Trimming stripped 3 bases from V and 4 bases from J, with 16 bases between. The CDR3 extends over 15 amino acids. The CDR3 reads CSASRIQGHKNIQYF. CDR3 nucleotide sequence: TGCAGTGCTAGCCGAATACAAGGGCATAAAAACATTCAGTACTTC.

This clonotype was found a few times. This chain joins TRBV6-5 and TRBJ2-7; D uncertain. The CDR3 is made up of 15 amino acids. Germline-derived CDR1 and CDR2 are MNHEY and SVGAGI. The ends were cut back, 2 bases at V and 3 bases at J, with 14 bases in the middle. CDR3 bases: TGTGCCAGCAGTTACGCGGCAGGCGGCCTCTACGAGCAGTACTTC. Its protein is CASSYAAGGLYEQYF.

The CDR3 region has the DNA TGTGCCATCAGTGAGCGCACAGGGGGCGATGGGTACCAAGAGACCCAGTACTTC. This gives the protein CAISERTGGDGYQETQYF. The gene calls are TRBV10-3 and TRBJ2-5, with 9 bases aligning to TRBD1. Per the germline V gene, CDR1 is ENHRY and CDR2 is SYGVKD. This CDR3 is built from 18 residues. The J segment lost 0 bases and the V segment lost 2 bases, leaving 10 bases of the junction unmatched.

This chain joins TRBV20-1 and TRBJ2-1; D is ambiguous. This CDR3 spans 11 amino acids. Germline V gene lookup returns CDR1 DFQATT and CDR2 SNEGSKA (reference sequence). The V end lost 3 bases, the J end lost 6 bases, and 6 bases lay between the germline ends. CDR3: CSARQRNEQFF. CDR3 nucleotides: TGCAGTGCTAGGCAACGCAATGAGCAGTTCTTC.

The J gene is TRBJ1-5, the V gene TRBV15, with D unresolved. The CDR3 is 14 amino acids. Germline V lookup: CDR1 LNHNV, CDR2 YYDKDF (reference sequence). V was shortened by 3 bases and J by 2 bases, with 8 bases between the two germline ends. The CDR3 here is CATSRVLGNQPQHF. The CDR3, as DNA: TGTGCCACCAGCAGGGTGCTTGGCAATCAGCCCCAGCATTTT.

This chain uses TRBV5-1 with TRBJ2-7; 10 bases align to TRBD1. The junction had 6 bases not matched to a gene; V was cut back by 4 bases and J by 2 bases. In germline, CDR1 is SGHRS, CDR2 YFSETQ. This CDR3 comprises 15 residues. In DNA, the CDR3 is TGCGCCAGCAGCCCAGTCGGACAGGGGGCCTACGAGCAGTACTTC. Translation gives CASSPVGQGAYEQYF.

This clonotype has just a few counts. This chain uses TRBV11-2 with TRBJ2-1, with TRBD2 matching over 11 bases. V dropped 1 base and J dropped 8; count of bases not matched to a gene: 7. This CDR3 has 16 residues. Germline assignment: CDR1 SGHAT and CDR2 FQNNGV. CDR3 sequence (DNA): TGTGCCAGCAGCTTAGCTCTAGCGGGAGGTGTGGATGAGCAGTTCTTC. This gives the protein CASSLALAGGVDEQFF.

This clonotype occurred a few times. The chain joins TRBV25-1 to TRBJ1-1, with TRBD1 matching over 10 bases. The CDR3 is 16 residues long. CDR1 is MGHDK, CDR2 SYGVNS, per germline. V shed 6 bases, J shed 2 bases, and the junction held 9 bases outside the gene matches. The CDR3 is CASRQTRTGGNTEAFF. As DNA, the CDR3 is TGTGCCAGCAGGCAAACTAGGACAGGGGGTAACACTGAAGCTTTCTTT.

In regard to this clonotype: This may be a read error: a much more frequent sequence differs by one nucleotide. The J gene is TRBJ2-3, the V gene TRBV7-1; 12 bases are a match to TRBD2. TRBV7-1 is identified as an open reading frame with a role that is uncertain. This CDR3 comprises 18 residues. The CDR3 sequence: CASSSKVRLAGVQGTQFF. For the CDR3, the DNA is TGTGCCAGCAGCTCAAAGGTTCGACTAGCGGGGGTTCAGGGTACGCAGTTTTTT.

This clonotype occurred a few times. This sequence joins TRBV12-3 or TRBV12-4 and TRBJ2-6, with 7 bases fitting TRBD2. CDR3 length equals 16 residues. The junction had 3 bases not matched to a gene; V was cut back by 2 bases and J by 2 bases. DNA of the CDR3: TGTGCCAGCAGTTTAAGCGGGGTTACTGGGGCCAACGTCCTGACTTTC. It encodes CASSLSGVTGANVLTF.

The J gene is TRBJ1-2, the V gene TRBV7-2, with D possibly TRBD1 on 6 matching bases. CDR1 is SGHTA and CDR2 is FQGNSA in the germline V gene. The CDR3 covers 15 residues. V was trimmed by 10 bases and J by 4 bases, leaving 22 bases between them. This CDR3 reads CATGRWGANSYGYTF. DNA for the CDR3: TGTGCCACCGGACGCTGGGGGGCAAACAGCTATGGCTACACCTTC.

The CDR3 loop is CASSEYRLAGGQFSDTQYF. The CDR3 DNA sequence: TGTGCCAGCAGTGAATATAGACTAGCGGGAGGGCAATTCTCAGATACGCAGTATTTT. The rearrangement uses TRBV25-1 and TRBJ2-3, with 14 positions matching TRBD2. Germline CDR1 MGHDK, CDR2 SYGVNS. The trim removed 0 bases at V and 4 bases at J, leaving 9 bases unmatched. This CDR3 region has 19 residues.

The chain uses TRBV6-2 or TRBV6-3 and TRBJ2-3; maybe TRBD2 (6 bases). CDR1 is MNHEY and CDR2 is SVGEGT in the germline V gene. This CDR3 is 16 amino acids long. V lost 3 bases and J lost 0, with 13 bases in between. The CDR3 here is CASSYGPGASTDTQYF. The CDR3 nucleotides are TGTGCCAGCAGTTATGGTCCGGGAGCTAGCACAGATACGCAGTATTTT.

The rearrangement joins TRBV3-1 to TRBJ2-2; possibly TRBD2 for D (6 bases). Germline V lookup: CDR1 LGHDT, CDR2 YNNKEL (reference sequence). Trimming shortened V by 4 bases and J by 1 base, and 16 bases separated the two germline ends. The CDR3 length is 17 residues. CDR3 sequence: CASSPLAGKENTGELFF. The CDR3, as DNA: TGTGCCAGCAGCCCCCTCGCGGGGAAAGAGAACACCGGGGAGCTGTTTTTT.

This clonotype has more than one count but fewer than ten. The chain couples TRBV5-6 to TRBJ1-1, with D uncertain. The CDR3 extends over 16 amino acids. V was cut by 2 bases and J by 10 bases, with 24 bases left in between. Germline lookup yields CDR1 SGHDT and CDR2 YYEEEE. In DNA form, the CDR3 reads TGTGCCAGCAGCTTTGAAGGTGGAACGCTTCTATCTGTAGCTTTCTTT. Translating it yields CASSFEGGTLLSVAFF.